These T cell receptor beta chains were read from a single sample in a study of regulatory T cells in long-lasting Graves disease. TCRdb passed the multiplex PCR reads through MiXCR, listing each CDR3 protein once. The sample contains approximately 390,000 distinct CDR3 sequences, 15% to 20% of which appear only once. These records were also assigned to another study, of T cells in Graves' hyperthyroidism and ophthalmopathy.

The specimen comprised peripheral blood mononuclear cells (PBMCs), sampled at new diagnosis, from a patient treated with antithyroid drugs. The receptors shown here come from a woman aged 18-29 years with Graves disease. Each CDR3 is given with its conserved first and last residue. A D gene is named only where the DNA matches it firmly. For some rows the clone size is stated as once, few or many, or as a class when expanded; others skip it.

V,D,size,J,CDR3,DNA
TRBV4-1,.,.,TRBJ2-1,CASSQEWTDYNEQFF,TGCGCCAGCAGCCAAGAATGGACAGACTACAATGAGCAGTTCTTC
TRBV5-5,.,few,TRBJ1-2,CASNEESGPYYGYTF,TGTGCCAGCAACGAAGAGTCTGGTCCCTACTATGGCTACACCTTC
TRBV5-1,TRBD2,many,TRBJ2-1,CASSLEGLAVTEQFF,TGCGCCAGCAGCTTGGAGGGACTAGCGGTAACTGAGCAGTTCTTC
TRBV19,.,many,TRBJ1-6,CASNMGTLFGSPLHF,TGTGCCAGTAATATGGGGACACTCTTTGGTTCACCCCTCCACTTT
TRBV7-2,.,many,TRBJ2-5,CASSYAFGGGETQYF,TGTGCCAGCAGTTATGCATTCGGGGGAGGAGAGACCCAGTACTTC
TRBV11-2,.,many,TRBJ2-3,CASSLDGGALAQYF,TGTGCCAGCAGCTTAGATGGCGGGGCCCTGGCGCAGTATTTT
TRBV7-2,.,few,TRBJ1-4,CASSFGQINEKLFF,TGTGCCAGCAGCTTCGGGCAGATTAATGAAAAACTGTTTTTT
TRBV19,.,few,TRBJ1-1,CASSGKAEAFF,TGTGCCAGTAGTGGTAAGGCTGAAGCTTTCTTT
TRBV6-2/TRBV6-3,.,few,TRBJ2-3,CASWNRQYF,TGTGCCAGCTGGAATCGACAGTATTTT
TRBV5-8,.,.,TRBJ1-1,CASSPRDNFVNTEAFF,TGTGCCAGCAGCCCTCGGGACAACTTTGTGAACACTGAAGCTTTCTTT
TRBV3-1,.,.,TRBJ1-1,CASSRLENTEAFF,TGTGCCAGCAGCCGACTTGAGAACACTGAAGCTTTCTTT
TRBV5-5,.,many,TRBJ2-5,CASSLAPGETQYF,TGTGCCAGCAGCTTAGCTCCTGGAGAGACCCAGTACTTC
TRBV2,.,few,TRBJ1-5,CASREAINQPQHF,TGTGCCAGCAGAGAAGCAATTAATCAGCCCCAGCATTTT
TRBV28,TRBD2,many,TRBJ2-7,CASKGGAQYF,TGTGCCAGCAAGGGAGGGGCGCAGTACTTC
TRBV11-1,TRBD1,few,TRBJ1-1,CASSHDRGLNTEAFF,TGTGCCAGCAGCCATGACAGGGGACTGAACACTGAAGCTTTCTTT
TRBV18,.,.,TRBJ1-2,CASSQLGSDGYTF,TGTGCCAGCTCACAACTAGGGTCGGATGGCTACACCTTC
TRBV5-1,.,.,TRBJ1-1,CASSFGDTENTEAFF,TGCGCCAGCAGCTTCGGAGACACGGAGAACACTGAAGCTTTCTTT